The sequence of this T cell receptor (beta chain) was determined in a study of cytomegalovirus exposure and HLA in healthy donors. About the research overall: HLA-typed donors contributed 80 million or so unique TCRs, which were held in an early data release.

PCR was performed using 60 Vbeta and 13 Jbeta primers. Libraries were prepared by immunoSEQ multiplex PCR; TCRdb keeps only in-frame clonotypes and omits some of them. The sample shows 100,000 to 150,000 clones, around four fifths of them seen only once. This CDR3 has 15 residues. V dropped 2 bases and J dropped 2; count of bases not matched to a gene: 4. CDR1 is KGHSH and CDR2 is LQKENI in the germline V gene. Study-level results: Productive rates of about 90% or about 30% were seen for most TCR beta V segments in an earlier analysis. Altogether, 170 or so TCR beta chains were recorded as cytomegalovirus-associated. Researchers reported from a later analysis that most CMV-associated TCR beta chains appeared HLA-restricted.

As to this clone: The antigen is unknown.

The specimen was PBMCs. This TCR derives from a male donor in good health and CMV-seronegative. This rearrangement joins TRBV18 to TRBJ1-2; 8 nucleotides agree with TRBD1. The CDR3 DNA reads TGTGCCAGCTCACCAGCACAGGGGGTAAACTATGGCTACACCTTC. It yields the protein CASSPAQGVNYGYTF.